This is a list of T cell receptor beta chains from one sample in a study of T cells in Graves' hyperthyroidism and ophthalmopathy. TCRdb ran MiXCR on the multiplex PCR reads and lists one entry per CDR3 protein. The top ten hold roughly 30% of the sample, which has roughly 180,000 distinct CDR3 sequences, over 15% seen once. Sample: blood. The receptors come from a woman aged 45 to 65 with Graves' hyperthyroidism. Each CDR3 is given with its conserved first and last residue. The D gene is left open where the match is weak. A row's size may be missing; if present it is once, few, many or a size class.

j_gene: TRBJ1-2
v_gene: TRBV19
d_gene: TRBD1
abundance: many
CDR3nt: TGTGCCAGTACACCTTCGACAGGGGGGAACTATGGCTACACCTTC
CDR3aa: CASTPSTGGNYGYTF

j_gene: TRBJ1-2
v_gene: TRBV3-1
d_gene: TRBD1
abundance: few
CDR3nt: TGTGCCAGCAGCCACTCCACCCGGACAGGGGGTCGGGGTGGCTACACCTTC
CDR3aa: CASSHSTRTGGRGGYTF

j_gene: TRBJ1-6
v_gene: TRBV12-3/TRBV12-4
d_gene: TRBD1
abundance: many
CDR3nt: TGTGCCAGCAGACCGCTGGGACAGGTTAATTCACCCCTCCACTTT
CDR3aa: CASRPLGQVNSPLHF

j_gene: TRBJ1-1
v_gene: TRBV28
d_gene: TRBD1
abundance: few
CDR3nt: TGTGCCAGCACCTTGCGGGACAGGGGAGATGAAGCTTTCTTT
CDR3aa: CASTLRDRGDEAFF

j_gene: TRBJ2-7
v_gene: TRBV9
d_gene: TRBD2
abundance: many
CDR3nt: TGTGCCAGCAGCGCCCCACTGGGGGGGGACCGCCAGCAGTACTTC
CDR3aa: CASSAPLGGDRQQYF

j_gene: TRBJ1-2
v_gene: TRBV5-1
d_gene: .
abundance: many
CDR3nt: TGCGCCAGCAGCTTGGCCAACGGGGGTGGCTACACCTTC
CDR3aa: CASSLANGGGYTF

j_gene: TRBJ1-1
v_gene: TRBV2
d_gene: TRBD1
abundance: many
CDR3nt: TGTGCCAGCAGCAGACAGGGGCACACTGAAGCTTTCTTT
CDR3aa: CASSRQGHTEAFF

j_gene: TRBJ1-6
v_gene: TRBV2
d_gene: .
abundance: many
CDR3nt: TGTGCCAGCAACCTAGTGAGCTCCTATAATTCACCCCTCCACTTT
CDR3aa: CASNLVSSYNSPLHF

j_gene: TRBJ2-1
v_gene: TRBV7-2
d_gene: TRBD1
abundance: many
CDR3nt: TGTGCCAGCAGCAAAAGACAGGGGGGGAACAATGAGCAGTTCTTC
CDR3aa: CASSKRQGGNNEQFF

j_gene: TRBJ2-3
v_gene: TRBV6-1
d_gene: .
abundance: many
CDR3nt: TGTGCCAGCAGTGAAGCGCGTCCTAGCACAGATACGCAGTATTTT
CDR3aa: CASSEARPSTDTQYF

j_gene: TRBJ1-6
v_gene: TRBV11-2
d_gene: .
abundance: .
CDR3nt: TGTGCCAGCAGCTTAGGAAGGGAAAGATCACCCCTCCACTTT
CDR3aa: CASSLGRERSPLHF

j_gene: TRBJ2-6
v_gene: TRBV5-1
d_gene: .
abundance: many
CDR3nt: TGCGCCAGCAGCTTGGCCGTCGGGACTGGGGCCAACGTCCTGACTTTC
CDR3aa: CASSLAVGTGANVLTF

j_gene: TRBJ1-1
v_gene: TRBV15
d_gene: .
abundance: many
CDR3nt: TGTGCCACCAGCAGAGATGTTATGGGGGGAAGTGAAGCTTTCTTT
CDR3aa: CATSRDVMGGSEAFF

j_gene: TRBJ2-1
v_gene: TRBV27
d_gene: .
abundance: many
CDR3nt: TGTGCCAGCAGTCGCGTTCGGGGTGAGCAGTTCTTC
CDR3aa: CASSRVRGEQFF

j_gene: TRBJ2-7
v_gene: TRBV7-9
d_gene: .
abundance: many
CDR3nt: TGTGCCAGCAGCTTAACAGGGATCTTCTACGAGCAGTACTTC
CDR3aa: CASSLTGIFYEQYF

j_gene: TRBJ1-1
v_gene: TRBV6-2/TRBV6-3
d_gene: .
abundance: many
CDR3nt: TGTGCCAGCAGGATGGGGAACACTGAAGCTTTCTTT
CDR3aa: CASRMGNTEAFF

j_gene: TRBJ2-2
v_gene: TRBV5-1
d_gene: TRBD2
abundance: .
CDR3nt: TGCGCCAGCAGCTCTACTAGCGGGGGACCGAACACCGGGGAGCTGTTTTTT
CDR3aa: CASSSTSGGPNTGELFF

j_gene: TRBJ2-1
v_gene: TRBV20-1
d_gene: .
abundance: .
CDR3nt: TGCAGTGCTAGAGATCGGGGCAGCGTGCTGGAACTGGCAGACAATGAGCAGTTCTTC
CDR3aa: CSARDRGSVLELADNEQFF

j_gene: TRBJ1-1
v_gene: TRBV7-2
d_gene: .
abundance: many
CDR3nt: TGTGCCAGCAGCTTAGTAGGATTTAACACTGAAGCTTTCTTT
CDR3aa: CASSLVGFNTEAFF

j_gene: TRBJ1-2
v_gene: TRBV2
d_gene: TRBD1
abundance: many
CDR3nt: TGTGCCAGCACCCGGACAGGGGAGGACTATGGCTACACCTTC
CDR3aa: CASTRTGEDYGYTF

j_gene: TRBJ1-3
v_gene: TRBV6-1
d_gene: .
abundance: many
CDR3nt: TGTGCCAGCAGTGAAGAACCTAGCTCTGGAAACACCATATATTTT
CDR3aa: CASSEEPSSGNTIYF

j_gene: TRBJ2-2
v_gene: TRBV19
d_gene: .
abundance: many
CDR3nt: TGTGCCAGTAGTATTGCCCTACAGGGTACCGGGGAGCTGTTTTTT
CDR3aa: CASSIALQGTGELFF

j_gene: TRBJ1-5
v_gene: TRBV2
d_gene: TRBD1
abundance: many
CDR3nt: TGTGCCAGCAGGACCAGGGGGGTGGGCAATCAGCCCCAGCATTTT
CDR3aa: CASRTRGVGNQPQHF

j_gene: TRBJ2-3
v_gene: TRBV5-5
d_gene: .
abundance: .
CDR3nt: TGTGCCAGCAGCTTCAGTTGGACTACGGGAGATACGCAGTATTTT
CDR3aa: CASSFSWTTGDTQYF

j_gene: TRBJ2-5
v_gene: TRBV7-6
d_gene: .
abundance: .
CDR3nt: TGTGCCAGCAGCCCGCGGTGGGGAAACCAAGAGACCCAGTACTTC
CDR3aa: CASSPRWGNQETQYF

j_gene: TRBJ2-2
v_gene: TRBV11-3
d_gene: .
abundance: many
CDR3nt: TGTGCCAGCAGCAGAGACCGGAGTGATCGGTCCGGGGAGCTGTTTTTT
CDR3aa: CASSRDRSDRSGELFF

j_gene: TRBJ1-1
v_gene: TRBV6-2/TRBV6-3
d_gene: .
abundance: many
CDR3nt: TGTGCCAGCAGTTTGGGGTTTGACACTGAAGCTTTCTTT
CDR3aa: CASSLGFDTEAFF

j_gene: TRBJ1-1
v_gene: TRBV28
d_gene: .
abundance: many
CDR3nt: TGTGCCAGCAGGACAGGTATTGGAGCTTTCTTT
CDR3aa: CASRTGIGAFF

j_gene: TRBJ2-1
v_gene: TRBV28
d_gene: TRBD2
abundance: .
CDR3nt: TGTGCCAGCAGTTTTTCGGAGCGGGAGTTCGGCAATGAGCAGTTCTTC
CDR3aa: CASSFSEREFGNEQFF

j_gene: TRBJ1-1
v_gene: TRBV7-3
d_gene: .
abundance: .
CDR3nt: TGTGCCAGCAGCTTAACACCAGGGTTAGGTGAAGCTTTCTTT
CDR3aa: CASSLTPGLGEAFF

j_gene: TRBJ1-1
v_gene: TRBV7-2
d_gene: .
abundance: many
CDR3nt: TGTGCCAGCAGCACAGCGTTGAACACTGAAGCTTTCTTT
CDR3aa: CASSTALNTEAFF

j_gene: TRBJ1-1
v_gene: TRBV18
d_gene: .
abundance: many
CDR3nt: TGTGCCAGCTCCCAAGTGGCGAACACTGAAGCTTTCTTT
CDR3aa: CASSQVANTEAFF

j_gene: TRBJ2-7
v_gene: TRBV10-3
d_gene: .
abundance: many
CDR3nt: TGTGCCATCAGTGAGTCGAGCCGGGGCGCGAAGGAGCAGTACTTC
CDR3aa: CAISESSRGAKEQYF

j_gene: TRBJ2-1
v_gene: TRBV15
d_gene: .
abundance: .
CDR3nt: TGTGCCACCAGCAGAATGAGGCAGGGGAATTTCGATGAGCAGTTCTTC
CDR3aa: CATSRMRQGNFDEQFF

j_gene: TRBJ1-4
v_gene: TRBV7-2
d_gene: .
abundance: many
CDR3nt: TGTGCCAGCAGCCCGGGACTGTCTAATGAAAAACTGTTTTTT
CDR3aa: CASSPGLSNEKLFF

j_gene: TRBJ2-5
v_gene: TRBV2
d_gene: .
abundance: .
CDR3nt: TGTGCCAGCTTGTACCAGGGGATCCAAGAGACCCAGTACTTC
CDR3aa: CASLYQGIQETQYF

j_gene: TRBJ2-2
v_gene: TRBV19
d_gene: .
abundance: .
CDR3nt: TGTGCCAGTATCTCGGGACACCTTTACACCGGGGAGCTGTTTTTT
CDR3aa: CASISGHLYTGELFF

j_gene: TRBJ1-2
v_gene: TRBV7-2
d_gene: TRBD1
abundance: many
CDR3nt: TGTGCCAGCAGCTTAGATCAGGGGGCGAAGGGCTACACCTTC
CDR3aa: CASSLDQGAKGYTF

j_gene: TRBJ1-2
v_gene: TRBV19
d_gene: .
abundance: many
CDR3nt: TGTGCCAGTAGCCGTCTGGACATAAACTATGGCTACACCTTC
CDR3aa: CASSRLDINYGYTF

j_gene: TRBJ1-6
v_gene: TRBV19
d_gene: .
abundance: many
CDR3nt: TGTGCCAGTAGTTGGGCGGGAAAGTCACCCCTCCACTTT
CDR3aa: CASSWAGKSPLHF

j_gene: TRBJ2-5
v_gene: TRBV5-1
d_gene: .
abundance: many
CDR3nt: TGCGCCAGCAGCTTGGGCCCTACGGAGACCCAGTACTTC
CDR3aa: CASSLGPTETQYF

j_gene: TRBJ1-5
v_gene: TRBV7-9
d_gene: .
abundance: .
CDR3nt: TGTGCCAGCAGCTTAGGATGGTCGGGCAATCAGCCCCAGCATTTT
CDR3aa: CASSLGWSGNQPQHF